What follows is one T cell receptor (beta chain) and its context. In this sample, this clonotype turned up many times. The specificity of this receptor is unknown. Within one base of it there is no much larger clone, and no base qualities were kept. Taken from cysteine to phenylalanine, the CDR3 has 15 residues. Of all the DNA, just the CDR3 is kept, 45 bases in frame from base 1. Looking up the germline V gene (reference sequence) yields CDR1 SEHNR and CDR2 FQNEAQ. Trimming at the junction amounts to 5 bases on V and 4 bases on J, and the germline ends lie 16 bases apart. TCR cDNA was synthesized by 5'RACE template switching, through which a universal primer site and unique molecular identifiers were introduced. Priming of cDNA synthesis was performed from both the TCR alpha and TCR beta constant segments. Two PCR steps were used to amplify libraries, with sample barcodes and sequencing adapters being added in the second step. Sequencing of the libraries was done on either Illumina HiSeq 2500 (2x100 bp) or NovaSeq (2x150 bp). In the source study's methods: Reads were demultiplexed and collapsed into UMI consensus sequences with MIGEC, and V(D)J alignment was performed with MiXCR. Vaccine-responding clonotypes were identified with edgeR using replicate PBMC samples, with FDR below 0.01 and a log2 fold change above 5 up to day 15 being required. Each bulk clonotype was labeled CD4 or CD8 based on which sequenced repertoire, CD4 or CD8, contained the clonotype at higher abundance. In TCRdb, the public reads were trimmed at Q25 with fastp and aligned with MiXCR, with productive beta chains retained. CDR3 protein sequences are deduplicated, and each keeps its most common genes and DNA. These V and J calls rely on TCRdb rather than the paper's analysis. The sample table lists 450,000 to 550,000 distinct CDR3 sequences, 20% to 25% of them with a count of one. The leading ten clones occupy about a sixth of the sample.

This sample is part of a study of T cells after yellow fever vaccination (dated by TCRdb to about 2019). About the investigation overall: Libraries from fractions with low cell numbers were prepared with the SMART-Seq v4 Ultra Low Input RNA kit. The cohort comprised two healthy male donors, one aged 18 to 30 and one aged 30 to 40 years. To follow T-cell clones before and after both primary and booster YFV17D yellow fever vaccination, bulk TCR alpha and beta repertoires underwent longitudinal sequencing. Blood was collected at multiple timepoints before and after primary and secondary immunization, and bulk PBMC replicates and cell subsets were isolated.

The sample's treatment or condition, from its label and the paper: live attenuated yellow fever vaccine strain. Two biological replicates of bulk PBMCs were collected at each blood-draw timepoint. A standard Ficoll-Paque protocol was used to isolate PBMCs from peripheral blood. TriZol was used to extract RNA from bulk PBMCs, CD4 and CD8 fractions, and dextramer-positive and dextramer-negative fractions. Points the paper makes about the study in general: The secondary T-cell response was found to be weaker but faster than the primary response, with a peak reached on day 5 rather than on day 15. The study included only two donors, which limits how far the findings can be generalized. Most clones expanded after primary vaccination were re-detected after the booster (approximately 95% of CD4 and 80% to 90% of CD8), suggesting broad memory maintenance. Computational filtering was needed because FACS-sorted repertoires could contain abundant contaminating clonotypes from the bulk population. A small share of clonotypes was detected in both CD4 and CD8 compartments, with the overlap likely arising from convergent recombination.

The receptor's source is a man aged 18 to 30 who received the YFV17D yellow fever vaccine. The specimen was PBMCs, collected 20 to 25 days after the first yellow fever vaccination. The chain is encoded by TRBV7-9 joined to TRBJ2-3, and the D gene may be TRBD2, 6 bases matching. For the CDR3, the sequence is CASSPRDSDADTQYF. The DNA sequence reads TGTGCCAGCAGCCCCCGGGACTCGGACGCAGATACGCAGTATTTT. Where the CDR3 stops, the reference TRBV7-9 and TRBJ2-3 genes take over; the full variable domain is DTGVSQNPRHKITKRGQNVTFRCDPISEHNRLYWYRQTLGQGPEFLTYFQNEAQLEKSRLLSDRFSAERPKGSFSTLEIQRTEQGDSAMYLCASSPRDSDADTQYFGPGTRLTVL.